A single sample gave rise to the 10 T cell receptor beta chains below, sequenced in a study of radiotherapy plus CTLA-4 blockade in lung cancer. The table came from immunoSEQ multiplex PCR; TCRdb's copy has only in-frame clones and leaves some out. The table lists approximately 28,000 clones, approximately 80% of them singletons. The source material was peripheral blood, sampled from a patient treated with radiotherapy plus ipilimumab. The receptors here all came from a human donor with non-small cell lung cancer that progressed on radiotherapy plus ipilimumab.

Comment on this clone: Relative to the germline gene, one junction end is altered; a read error may explain this. The J gene is TRBJ2-1, the V gene TRBV7-7, with 11 bases identical to TRBD1. There are 15 residues in the CDR3. Germline V gene lookup returns CDR1 SSHAT and CDR2 FNYEAQ (reference sequence). CDR3 region: CASSPRTGGWGSQFF. DNA for the CDR3: TGTGCTAGCAGCCCCCGGACAGGGGGCTGGGGTTCGCAGTTCTTC.

The V gene is TRBV27, the J gene TRBJ2-7; TRBD2 is a possible D gene (7 bases). There are 13 residues in the CDR3. The germline V gene has CDR1 MNHEY and CDR2 SMNVEV (reference sequence). V was cut by 6 bases and J by 0 bases, with 9 bases left in between. This CDR3 is CASSGGLSYEQYF. The CDR3 nucleotides read TGTGCCAGCAGCGGGGGGCTCTCCTACGAGCAGTACTTC.

The chain couples TRBV9 to TRBJ2-3; 11 bases line up with TRBD2. The CDR3 contains 18 residues. CDR1 is SGDLS and CDR2 is YYNGEE in the germline V gene. V dropped 0 bases and J dropped 2; count of bases not matched to a gene: 8. The CDR3 loop reads CASSVGLAGGPHTDTQYF. The CDR3 DNA sequence: TGTGCCAGCAGCGTAGGGCTAGCGGGGGGACCTCACACAGATACGCAGTATTTT.

This chain uses TRBV7-2 with TRBJ2-7; 10 bases fit TRBD1. CDR1 is SGHTA and CDR2 is FQGNSA in the germline V gene. V shed 5 bases and J 4 bases; nucleotides not matched to a gene: 5. The length of the CDR3 is 14 residues. The CDR3 sequence: CASSGTGVGYEQYF. The CDR3 DNA is TGTGCCAGCAGCGGGACAGGGGTCGGGTACGAGCAGTACTTC. The full variable domain, with the rest looked up from reference TRBV7-2 and TRBJ2-7, is GAGVSQSPSNKVTEKGKDVELRCDPISGHTALYWYRQSLGQGLEFLIYFQGNSAPDKSGLPSDRFSAERTGGSVSTLTIQRTQQEDSAVYLCASSGTGVGYEQYFGPGTRLTVT.

This rearrangement joins TRBV9 to TRBJ1-3; TRBD1 matches 10 bases. Unmatched junction bases numbered 7, after V lost 4 bases and J lost 0 bases. Germline V gene lookup returns CDR1 SGDLS and CDR2 YYNGEE. The CDR3 runs 17 residues. This CDR3 reads CASSPGTGVSSGNTIYF. CDR3 DNA sequence: TGTGCCAGCAGCCCCGGGACAGGGGTAAGCTCTGGAAACACCATATATTTT.

V gene TRBV7-6 combines with J gene TRBJ2-2, with a weak D call TRBD2 (5 bases). This CDR3 contains 14 residues. The V and J ends lost 0 bases and 6 bases respectively, with 8 bases between them. Per germline, CDR1 SGHVS and CDR2 FNYEAQ. CDR3 nucleotides: TGTGCCAGCAGCTTAGCGGAGAGGGCCGGGGAGCTGTTTTTT. Protein product: CASSLAERAGELFF.

The chain carries TRBV7-9 and TRBJ2-1; D is perhaps TRBD1 (6 bases). CDR3 length equals 19 residues. V lost 2 bases, J lost 5 bases, and 25 bases lay in between. Per the germline V gene, CDR1 is SEHNR and CDR2 is FQNEAQ (reference sequence). The CDR3 loop reads CASSLTVPGHHVYDNEQFF. DNA of the CDR3: TGTGCCAGCAGCTTAACCGTCCCGGGACACCACGTTTATGACAATGAGCAGTTCTTC.

The rearrangement links TRBV6-5 to TRBJ2-7, with D unclear. The germline V and J ends were trimmed by 7 bases and 7 bases, with 17 bases remaining between them. Germline V gives CDR1 MNHEY, CDR2 SVGAGI. This CDR3 has 13 amino acids. Here the CDR3 DNA reads TGTGCCAGCACTCCAGGCCAGGCTCTAGAGCAGTACTTC. Translating it yields CASTPGQALEQYF.

V gene TRBV2 combines with J gene TRBJ1-1; 7 bases line up with TRBD1. Per germline, CDR1 SNHLY and CDR2 FYNNEI. CDR3 length equals 15 residues. V lost 2 bases and J lost 6; bases outside the gene matches: 9. In DNA, the CDR3 is TGTGCCAGCAGTGAACAGGGGGTTGGAGAAGCTGAAGCTTTCTTT. This translates into CASSEQGVGEAEAFF.

The rearrangement joins TRBV5-1 to TRBJ2-1; 8 bases map to TRBD2. Germline V gene sequence: CDR1 SGHRS, CDR2 YFSETQ. There are 15 residues in the CDR3. Trimming cost V 5 bases and J 3 bases; bases outside gene matches: 7. CDR3 in amino acids: CASSPGTSVYNEQFF. CDR3 DNA sequence: TGCGCCAGCAGTCCCGGGACTAGTGTCTACAATGAGCAGTTCTTC.